This entry lists 3 T cell receptor beta chains sequenced from one sample in a study of T-cell reconstitution after alpha-beta-depleted transplantation in children. Unique molecular identifiers were incorporated when the TCRbeta library was constructed. TCRdb called the PCR reads again in MiXCR, with one record for every CDR3 protein. The profile shows around 670,000 distinct CDR3 sequences, around 14% of them singletons. Sequencing used PBMCs, obtained before TCRalphabeta/CD19-depleted stem cell transplant. These TCRs come from a girl aged 2-9 years with congenital amegakaryocytic thrombocytopenia, due to receive a stem cell transplant.

This clonotype was counted at least ten times. The V gene is TRBV5-4, the J gene TRBJ1-6, with D hard to call. Per the germline V gene, CDR1 is SGHNT and CDR2 is YYREEE (reference sequence). The CDR3 covers 14 residues. Trimming left V 4 bases short and J 7 bases short, with 12 bases between. DNA for the CDR3: TGTGCCAGCAGCATAATTACGGGGAATTCACCCCTCCACTTT. Protein sequence: CASSIITGNSPLHF.

The chain employs TRBV11-1 and TRBJ2-3; TRBD2 matches at 10 bases. The germline CDR1 and CDR2 sequences are SGHAT and FQDESV (reference sequence). This CDR3 spans 18 amino acids. V trimming: 6 bases; J trimming: 0 bases; junction bases outside the gene matches: 12. The CDR3 DNA reads TGTGCCAGCAGAAAAAAAGAGGGACTAGCGAATAGCACAGATACGCAGTATTTT. Translated: CASRKKEGLANSTDTQYF. Full variable domain (rest looked up from reference TRBV11-1 and TRBJ2-3): EAEVAQSPRYKITEKSQAVAFWCDPISGHATLYWYRQILGQGPELLVQFQDESVVDDSQLPKDRFSAERLKGVDSTLKIQPAELGDSAMYLCASRKKEGLANSTDTQYFGPGTRLTVL.

The chain joins TRBV27 to TRBJ1-5; 7 bases align to TRBD1. Germline assignment: CDR1 MNHEY and CDR2 SMNVEV (reference sequence). V gave up 2 bases and J gave up 5 bases; unmatched junction bases: 9. The CDR3 length is 16 residues. The CDR3 loop is CASSLIGQGGDQPQHF. DNA of the CDR3: TGTGCCAGCAGTTTAATTGGGCAGGGGGGAGATCAGCCCCAGCATTTT.